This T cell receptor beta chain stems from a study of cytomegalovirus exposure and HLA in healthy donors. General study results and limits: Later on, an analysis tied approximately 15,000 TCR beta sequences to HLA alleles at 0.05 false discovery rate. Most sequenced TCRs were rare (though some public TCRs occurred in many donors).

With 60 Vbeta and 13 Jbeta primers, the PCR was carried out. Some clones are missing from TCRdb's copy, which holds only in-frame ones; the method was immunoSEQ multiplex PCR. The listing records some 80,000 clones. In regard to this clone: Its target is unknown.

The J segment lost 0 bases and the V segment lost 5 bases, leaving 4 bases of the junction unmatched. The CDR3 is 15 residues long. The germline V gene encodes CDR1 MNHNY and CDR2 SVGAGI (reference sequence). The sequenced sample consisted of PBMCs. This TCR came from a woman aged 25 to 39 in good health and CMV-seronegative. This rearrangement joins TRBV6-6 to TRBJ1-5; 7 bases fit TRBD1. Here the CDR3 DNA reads TGTGCCAGCAGTCGACAGGGTTCTAGCAATCAGCCCCAGCATTTT. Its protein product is CASSRQGSSNQPQHF.